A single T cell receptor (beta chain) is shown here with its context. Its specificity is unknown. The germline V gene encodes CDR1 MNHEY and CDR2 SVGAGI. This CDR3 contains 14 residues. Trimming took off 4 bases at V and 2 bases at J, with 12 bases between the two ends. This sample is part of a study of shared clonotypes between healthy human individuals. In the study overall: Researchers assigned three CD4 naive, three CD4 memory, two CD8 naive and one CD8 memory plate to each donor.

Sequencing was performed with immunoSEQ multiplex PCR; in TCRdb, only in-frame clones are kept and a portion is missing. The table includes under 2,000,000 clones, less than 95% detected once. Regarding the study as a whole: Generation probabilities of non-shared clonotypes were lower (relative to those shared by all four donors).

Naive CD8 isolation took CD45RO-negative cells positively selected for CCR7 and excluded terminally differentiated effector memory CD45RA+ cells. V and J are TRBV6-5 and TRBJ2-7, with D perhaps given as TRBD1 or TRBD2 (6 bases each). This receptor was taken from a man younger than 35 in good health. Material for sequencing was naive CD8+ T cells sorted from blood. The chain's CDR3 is CASSWGAIAYEQYF. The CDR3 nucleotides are TGTGCCAGCAGTTGGGGGGCCATAGCCTACGAGCAGTACTTC.